This T cell receptor (beta chain) appears in the sequencing data of a study of PD-1 blockade in classical Hodgkin lymphoma. This clone has just one count. Its target is unknown. TCRdb's table, derived via immunoSEQ multiplex PCR, lists solely in-frame clones and lacks some. The sample carries about 30,000 clones, about 82% recorded once. Time point in this sample: cycle 4 day 1 (C4D1), after 5 to 7 weeks of nivolumab. Brentuximab vedotin exposure varied, and every patient relapsed after autologous stem cell transplantation. The authors purified CD4+ T cells from thawed PBMCs by magnetic negative selection. Notes on the study in general: Complete responders' diversity at baseline resembled that of newly diagnosed patients. Repertoire difference causes, possibly disease activity or prior therapy, remain undefined. TCR diversity at baseline was reported to be reduced in newly diagnosed patients relative to healthy donors. Initiation of nivolumab under 1 year after ASCT led to exclusion of patients.

The sequence derives from a human donor with classical Hodgkin lymphoma. The sequencing used CD4+ T cells from blood, collected before the fourth cycle of nivolumab.

For the CDR3, the DNA is TGCGCCAGCAGCTACACCACCGGGGAGCTGTTTTTT. Encoded protein: CASSYTTGELFF. V usage is TRBV5-1 and J usage is TRBJ2-2; D ambiguous. Germline CDR1 is SGHRS and CDR2 is YFSETQ. CDR3 length equals 12 residues. V shed 3 bases and J shed 4 bases, with 4 bases lying between them.